Listed here is a single TCR beta chain. The CDR3 has 13 residues. Trimming removed 4 bases at V and 5 bases at J, with 15 bases between. Germline V gene sequence: CDR1 SQVTM, CDR2 ANQGSEA. The record originates from a study of shared clonotypes between healthy human individuals. The assay used deep level. Assay: immunoSEQ multiplex PCR; the TCRdb copy retains only in-frame clones and omits some. The sample records 85,000 to 100,000 clones, approximately 75% being singletons. The clonotype was recovered from a man between 25 and 39 years old in good health. Sample: memory CD8+ T cells sorted from blood. This sample's subset: CD45RO+ cells pooled with CCR7-negative TemRA cells. The V and J genes are TRBV29-1 and TRBJ2-7, with D hard to call. The CDR3 is CSVVGGGPHEQYF. CDR3 coding DNA: TGCAGCGTTGTAGGCGGTGGGCCGCACGAGCAGTACTTC.